This TCR beta chain appears in the sequencing data of a study of human thymus T cells. Study-wide points: Overlap was high between thymic repertoires from unrelated individuals, as reported in related research. Repertoires sampled from thymus and blood appeared biased in V and J gene usage.

Method: immunoSEQ multiplex PCR; TCRdb's copy keeps in-frame clones and lacks some. Among about 78,000 clones, nearly 98% were seen once, and the ten largest hold 0.031%. This CDR3 spans 15 amino acids. Between the trimmed V and J ends, which lost 1 base and 0 bases, there was a span of 7 bases. From germline, CDR1 is SGHAT and CDR2 FQDESV (reference sequence). Regarding this clone: Its antigen remains unidentified.

Thymic tissue was derived from resections collected during corrective heart surgery. V and J are TRBV11-1 and TRBJ1-3; no clear D gene. What was sequenced was thymus tissue. The origin of this receptor is a boy under two years old with a congenital heart defect but otherwise immunologically healthy. DNA for the CDR3: TGTGCCAGCAGCTTAGAACACTTCTCTGGAAACACCATATATTTT. Amino acids: CASSLEHFSGNTIYF.